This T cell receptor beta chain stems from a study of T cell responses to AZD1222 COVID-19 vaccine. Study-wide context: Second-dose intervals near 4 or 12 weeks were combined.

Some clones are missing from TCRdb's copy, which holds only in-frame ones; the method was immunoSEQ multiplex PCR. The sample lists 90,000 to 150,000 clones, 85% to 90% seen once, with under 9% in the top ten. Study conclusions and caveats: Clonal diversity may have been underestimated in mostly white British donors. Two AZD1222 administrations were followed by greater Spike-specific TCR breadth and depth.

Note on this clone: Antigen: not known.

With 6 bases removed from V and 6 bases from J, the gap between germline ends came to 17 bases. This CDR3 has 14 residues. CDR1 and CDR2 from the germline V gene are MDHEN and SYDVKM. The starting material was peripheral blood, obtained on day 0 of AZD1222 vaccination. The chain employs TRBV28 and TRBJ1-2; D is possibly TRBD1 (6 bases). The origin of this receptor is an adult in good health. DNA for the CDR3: TGTGCCAGCAGACTACAGGGACGTCCTCATGGCTACACCTTC. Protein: CASRLQGRPHGYTF.